A single sample is the source of the 10 T cell receptor beta chains below, sequenced in a study of blood T cell repertoires in COVID-19. The method was immunoSEQ multiplex PCR; TCRdb's version includes in-frame clones alone and lacks a portion of them. The sample comprises about 190,000 clones, 85% to 90% of which are singletons, and around 1.5% rests with the top ten. Input material: peripheral blood. These receptors were taken from a young man with active or convalescent COVID-19.

The chain combines TRBV19 with TRBJ1-1; D is undetermined. Deletions cut 6 bases from V and 0 bases from J, with 11 bases between. CDR3 length: 14 residues. Germline lookup yields CDR1 LNHDA and CDR2 SQIVND (reference sequence). CDR3 sequence: CASSPRGLNTEAFF. The CDR3, as DNA: TGTGCCAGTAGCCCAAGAGGGCTGAACACTGAAGCTTTCTTT.

This chain joins TRBV18 and TRBJ1-1; the D gene is possibly TRBD1 (6 bases). There are 14 residues in the CDR3. V lost 3 bases to trimming and J lost 8 bases, with 16 bases between them. Germline CDR1 and CDR2: KGHSH and LQKENI. CDR3 nucleotide sequence: TGTGCCAGCTCACCTCCTCCGGGACACAGAGAAGCTTTCTTT. It is translated as CASSPPPGHREAFF.

The rearrangement links TRBV4-2 to TRBJ2-3; D is possibly TRBD1 (5 bases). The CDR3 has 14 amino acids. The ends were cut back, 3 bases at V and 3 bases at J, with 10 bases in the middle. The germline V gene encodes CDR1 LGHNA and CDR2 YNFKEQ. This CDR3 is CASSHWGGTDTQYF. CDR3 bases: TGTGCCAGCAGCCATTGGGGCGGAACAGATACGCAGTATTTT.

The chain links TRBV2 to TRBJ1-4; possibly TRBD1 for D (5 bases). Germline V gene data show CDR1 as SNHLY and CDR2 as FYNNEI. V lost 6 bases and J lost 4, with 6 bases in between. This CDR3 is 12 amino acids long. In DNA form, the CDR3 reads TGTGCCAGCAGCAGGGTTAATGAAAAACTGTTTTTT. Amino acid sequence: CASSRVNEKLFF.

The chain recombines TRBV2 with TRBJ2-3; the D gene is possibly TRBD2 (6 bases). Germline CDR1 reads SNHLY; CDR2 reads FYNNEI. Trimming removed 4 bases from V and 1 base from J, with 12 bases in between. This CDR3 region has 15 residues. The CDR3 sequence is CASSVRAGGTDTQYF. CDR3 nucleotides: TGTGCCAGCAGTGTCCGAGCGGGCGGCACAGATACGCAGTATTTT.

The J gene is TRBJ2-3, the V gene TRBV3-1 (or the pseudogene TRBV3-2), with 11 bases aligning to TRBD2. Germline trimming cut 0 bases from V and 4 bases from J; bases unmatched to any gene: 3. The CDR3 sequence is 16 residues long. Germline V gene sequence: CDR1 LGHDT, CDR2 YNNKEL (reference sequence). CDR3 loop: CASSQEISGGADTQYF. As DNA, the CDR3 is TGTGCCAGCAGCCAAGAAATTAGCGGGGGGGCAGATACGCAGTATTTT.

This clone was seen a few times. This chain links TRBV11-2 with TRBJ1-5; D not resolved. Germline V gives CDR1 SGHAT, CDR2 FQNNGV. The CDR3 has 15 residues. Trimming stripped 5 bases from V and 0 bases from J, with 11 bases between. For the CDR3, the DNA is TGTGCCAGCAGCCGGAGGACGGGTAGCAATCAGCCCCAGCATTTT. Translation: CASSRRTGSNQPQHF.

The chain recombines TRBV19 with TRBJ2-1, with a weak D call TRBD2 (6 bases). The CDR3 runs 13 residues. Germline CDR1 reads LNHDA; CDR2 reads SQIVND (reference sequence). The V end lost 4 bases, the J end lost 8 bases, and 12 bases lay between the germline ends. The CDR3 is CASSRQLADEQFF. The CDR3 DNA follows: TGTGCCAGTAGTAGGCAACTAGCAGATGAGCAGTTCTTC.

Concerning this clone: Different DNA sequences within this sample yield the same CDR3. The rearrangement joins TRBV24-1 to TRBJ1-5; tentative D call: TRBD1 (5 bases). The V and J ends lost 4 bases and 5 bases respectively, with 8 bases between them. The length of the CDR3 is 13 residues. Germline lookup yields CDR1 KGHDR and CDR2 SFDVKD. CDR3 protein: CATSDRGDQPQHF. The CDR3 DNA reads TGTGCCACCAGTGACCGGGGGGATCAGCCCCAGCATTTT.

The chain recombines TRBV29-1 with TRBJ1-3; D ambiguous. Germline CDR1 reads SQVTM; CDR2 reads ANQGSEA. Trimming left V 5 bases short and J 1 base short, with 6 bases between. The CDR3 sequence is 12 residues long. The CDR3 coding sequence is TGCAGCGTTTCAGAATCTGGAAACACCATATATTTT. Translating gives CSVSESGNTIYF. Full variable domain (remainder filled in from reference TRBV29-1 and TRBJ1-3): SAVISQKPSRDICQRGTSLTIQCQVDSQVTMMFWYRQQPGQSLTLIATANQGSEATYESGFVIDKFPISRPNLTFSTLTVSNMSPEDSSIYLCSVSESGNTIYFGEGSWLTVV.